The 5 T cell receptor beta chains presented below share a single source sample, sequenced in a study of molecular identifiers for immune sequencing clone quantification. One entry per CDR3 protein, called by TCRdb with MiXCR from the PCR reads. The sample holds about 640,000 distinct CDR3 sequences, 15% to 20% seen once. Sequenced sample: naive CD8+ T cells from blood, with Jurkat cell RNA spiked in. Subset: FACS-sorted CD8+CD4-CCR7+CD45RA+ naive T cells. These receptors were obtained from a human donor in good health. Some libraries in this study had Jurkat cell RNA spiked in.

Note on this clonotype: Germline and junction disagree at one end, which may indicate a read error. The chain carries TRBV5-6 and TRBJ2-7, with a weak D call TRBD2 (6 bases). There are 14 residues in the CDR3. Germline V gene sequence: CDR1 SGHDT, CDR2 YYEEEE. The CDR3 loop reads CASGLGGQAYEQYF. DNA of the CDR3: TGTGCCAGCGGCTTGGGAGGACAAGCCTACGAGCAGTACTTC.

This clonotype has a handful of counts. V is TRBV4-2 and J is TRBJ2-2, with 8 bases matching TRBD2. The J segment lost 2 bases and the V segment lost 1 base, leaving 9 bases of the junction unmatched. The germline V gene encodes CDR1 LGHNA and CDR2 YNFKEQ. The CDR3 sequence is 18 residues long. CDR3 sequence: CASSQGGSGVVNTGELFF. The CDR3 region has the DNA TGTGCCAGCAGCCAAGGGGGTAGCGGGGTGGTTAACACCGGGGAGCTGTTTTTT.

This clonotype was seen ten or more times. V is TRBV12-3 or TRBV12-4 and J is TRBJ2-5; maybe TRBD2 (5 bases). The V and J ends lost 4 bases and 5 bases respectively, with 14 bases between them. This CDR3 has 14 residues. CDR3 DNA: TGTGCCAGCAGTTCAATAGCGTCGGGGGAGACCCAGTACTTC. Protein: CASSSIASGETQYF.

The chain has TRBV30 and TRBJ2-1, with 11 bases that match TRBD1. The germline V gene has CDR1 GTSNPN and CDR2 SVGIG (reference sequence). The trim removed 3 bases at V and 0 bases at J, leaving 4 bases unmatched. The CDR3 consists of 16 residues. The CDR3 region is CAWRHGTGGSYNEQFF. CDR3 nucleotides: TGTGCCTGGAGACACGGGACAGGGGGCTCCTACAATGAGCAGTTCTTC.

In this sample, this clonotype turned up once. A much larger clone differs by one base, so this may be a read error. This chain connects TRBV28 to TRBJ2-7; possibly TRBD1 or TRBD2 for D (5 bases each). Per germline, CDR1 MDHEN and CDR2 SYDVKM. Trimming removed 2 bases at V and 5 bases at J, with 13 bases between. This CDR3 spans 14 amino acids. The CDR3 spells CASSLIGTKNEQYF. CDR3 nucleotides: TGTGCCAGCAGTTTAATTGGGACGAAGAACGAGCAGTACTTC.